This record covers a single T cell receptor beta chain. The clone's antigen remains unknown. No much larger clonotype is one base removed from it; base qualities were not supplied. The donors were healthy, HIV-negative adults who had no recently reported acute infections or vaccinations. All donors were Caucasian adults living in Nashville, Tennessee, USA. Magnetic negative selection was used to enrich CD4+ T cells, after which naive cells were positively selected on CD45RA and the negative fraction became the memory subset. Blood was obtained by leukapheresis, after which PBMCs were separated by Ficoll-Histopaque density gradient centrifugation and cryopreserved in liquid nitrogen vapor phase. Analytical flow cytometry was used to check the purity and quantity of every magnetically sorted T cell population. Genomic DNA was isolated from every sorted fraction and measured by UV absorbance on a Nanodrop 2000c.

V gives up 1 base and J gives up 8 bases, and the segment between their germline ends measures 23 bases. The CDR3 has 17 amino acids, counting the end cysteine and phenylalanine. Only the CDR3 region is kept as DNA, spanning 51 bases read in frame from base 1. The germline V gene yields SGHTA for CDR1 and FQGNSA for CDR2. The entry originates in a study of shared clonotypes between healthy human individuals (dated by TCRdb to 2020 to 2021). Study-wide context: The cohort comprised a couple of women and a few men aged 18 to 49 years. For each donor, CD4 naive and CD4 memory were each given three plates, CD8 naive was given two plates, and CD8 memory was given one plate. Blood TCR repertoires of roughly five healthy adults were deeply sequenced to estimate repertoire size and the extent of clonotype sharing between individuals. To increase sequencing depth and limit assay-specific biases, different laboratories used diverse techniques to prepare libraries and sequence TCR repertoires. Per donor, leukapheresis produced somewhere between about 0.9 and 10 billion PBMCs.

Broad study findings and their caveats: Clonotypes shared by all four sorted-subset donors showed higher generation probabilities than non-shared clonotypes. Sampling was restricted to blood, and TCR repertoires in tissue are likely to differ from TCR repertoires in blood. Sharing across a handful of donors was observed for about 5% of naive CD4, about 4% of naive CD8, 2% to 2.5% of memory CD4, and roughly 0.4% of memory CD8 clonotypes. Incomplete sequencing was indicated by rarefaction of sorted-subset datasets, despite the large sequencing depth. Because the study included only a small number of donors, the genetic and exposure-history diversity represented was limited. Larger estimated clonotype richness was generally found for naive subsets than for memory subsets. Based on pairwise subsampling, the degree of clonotype sharing among donors was expected to be affected by sequencing depth.

TCR CDR3 regions were amplified from genomic DNA by multiplex PCR using the deep immunoSEQ assay. Extracted genomic DNA from each cell subset was spread evenly across all wells of several immunoSEQ 96-well plates, with each plate serving as a replicate. For sorted subsets, 150 to 250 ng of genomic DNA, equivalent to 30,000 or so T cell genomes, went into each replicate PCR. The purified libraries were quantified using a Qubit 3.0 fluorometer, sized with a Bioanalyzer 2100, and then quantified again using the KAPA Library Quantification kit. Each immunoSEQ 96-well plate was sequenced on its own single-read 150-cycle Illumina NextSeq 550 flow cell. For the original study's pipeline: Because the immunoSEQ output held only junctional sequences and lacked quality scores, the filtering could not match the filtering applied to full-length reads. Sequences were annotated with PyIR, a Python wrapper for IgBLAST v1.9, using IMGT germline references to assign V/J genes and CDR3. Any read was removed if the V/J assignment was weak (E-value above 1e-6), the CDR3 was missing, or the read contained stop codons, out-of-frame junctions, or ambiguous translated residues. V3J clonotypes were defined as sequences sharing the same inferred V gene, J gene, and CDR3 amino acid sequence. To compute the percentage overlap between repertoires, the number of shared unique clonotypes was divided by the size of the smaller repertoire. Repertoire richness was assessed with RTK rarefaction, the Chao1 estimator, and Recon v2.1 estimates of unobserved clonotypes. Generation probabilities were computed with OLGA for all TCRbeta clonotypes obtained by the gDNA method from a handful of donors. In TCRdb, the immuneACCESS table is reduced to in-frame sequences with V and J assigned. These tables do not hold every clone; where another copy was compared, an unresolved V gene accounts for under half, and the others remain unexplained. Clone size and the V and J calls come from that table; the DNA yielded D and trimming. This sample is represented by about 1.1 million clones; about 80% of them were singletons. The ten largest clones represent roughly 0.82% of the sample.

This sequence originates from a man aged 18 to 30 in good health. Some clones in this sample may be carry-over from other donors' samples. Rearrangement joined TRBV7-2 to TRBJ1-2; no D gene call is confident. Sequencing used memory CD4+ T cells from PBMCs. The cell subset or site label corresponds to: CD45RA-negative fraction. The CDR3 region: CASSLVGQAARSGGYTF. At the DNA level, the sequence is TGTGCCAGCAGCTTAGTAGGGCAGGCTGCTCGGAGTGGAGGCTACACCTTC. Reference TRBV7-2 and TRBJ1-2 proteins supply the regions before and after the CDR3; the full variable domain is: GAGVSQSPSNKVTEKGKDVELRCDPISGHTALYWYRQSLGQGLEFLIYFQGNSAPDKSGLPSDRFSAERTGGSVSTLTIQRTQQEDSAVYLCASSLVGQAARSGGYTFGSGTRLTVV.